These 24 T cell receptor beta chains came from one sample sequenced in a study of blood T cell repertoires in COVID-19. The protocol was immunoSEQ multiplex PCR, while the TCRdb copy is restricted to in-frame clones and leaves out a portion. The data contain roughly 76,000 clones, approximately 90% of them singletons. The sample consisted of PBMCs or T cells enriched from blood (not recorded which). These receptors came from a woman aged 45-65 years with acute COVID-19.

The gene calls are TRBV19 and TRBJ1-5; unclear D gene. CDR3 length: 15 amino acids. The V and J ends lost 7 bases and 0 bases respectively, with 13 bases between them. Looked up from germline, CDR1 is LNHDA and CDR2 is SQIVND (reference sequence). The chain's CDR3 is CASNTLQPSNQPQHF. In DNA, the CDR3 is TGTGCCAGTAATACCCTACAGCCTAGCAATCAGCCCCAGCATTTT. Together with reference TRBV19 and TRBJ1-5, the CDR3 gives the full variable domain: DGGITQSPKYLFRKEGQNVTLSCEQNLNHDAMYWYRQDPGQGLRLIYYSQIVNDFQKGDIAEGYSVSREKKESFPLTVTSAQKNPTAFYLCASNTLQPSNQPQHFGDGTRLSIL.

V gene TRBV2 combines with J gene TRBJ1-4; TRBD1 might be the D (6 bases). The germline CDR1 and CDR2 sequences are SNHLY and FYNNEI. This CDR3 has 14 amino acids. With 3 bases removed from V and 5 bases from J, the gap between germline ends came to 10 bases. The chain's CDR3 is CASSDRQENEKLFF. The CDR3 nucleotides read TGTGCCAGCAGTGATAGACAGGAGAATGAAAAACTGTTTTTT.

This clone is a singleton in its sample. J is TRBJ1-4 and V is TRBV7-9; D call uncertain. In germline, CDR1 is SEHNR, CDR2 FQNEAQ (reference sequence). The V end was cut by 5 bases, the J end by 3 bases, with 10 bases between. The CDR3 loop spans 14 amino acids. The CDR3 spells CASSTAGSNEKLFF. CDR3 nucleotides: TGTGCCAGCAGCACGGCCGGGTCTAATGAAAAACTGTTTTTT. Full variable domain (outside the CDR3, taken from reference TRBV7-9 and TRBJ1-4): DTGVSQNPRHKITKRGQNVTFRCDPISEHNRLYWYRQTLGQGPEFLTYFQNEAQLEKSRLLSDRFSAERPKGSFSTLEIQRTEQGDSAMYLCASSTAGSNEKLFFGSGTQLSVL.

DNA for the CDR3: TGTGCCAGCAGTTTCCGGACAAACTGGCTGTTTTTT. Translating it yields CASSFRTNWLFF. This chain connects TRBV12-3 or TRBV12-4 to TRBJ2-2, with D perhaps TRBD1 (5 bases). The CDR3 has 12 amino acids. The germline V and J ends were trimmed by 3 bases and 13 bases, with 12 bases remaining between them.

This chain joins TRBV3-1 (or the pseudogene TRBV3-2) and TRBJ2-7; D not resolved. The germline CDR1 and CDR2 sequences are LGHDT and YNNKEL (reference sequence). This CDR3 region has 12 residues. Trimming cost V 3 bases and J 3 bases, with 6 bases left between them. In DNA, the CDR3 is TGTGCCAGCAGCCACCAAATCTACGAGCAGTACTTC. Translation gives CASSHQIYEQYF.

Concerning this clone: Other DNA sequences in the sample encode the same CDR3. The chain is built from TRBV19 and TRBJ1-3; D is perhaps TRBD1 (5 bases). CDR3 length: 14 amino acids. V lost 6 bases, J lost 0 bases, and 9 bases lay in between. CDR1 is LNHDA and CDR2 is SQIVND in the germline V gene (reference sequence). This chain's CDR3 is CASRTGGSGNTIYF. In DNA, the CDR3 is TGTGCCAGTAGGACGGGGGGCTCTGGAAACACCATATATTTT.

This sequence joins TRBV30 and TRBJ1-1; 7 nucleotides line up with TRBD1. Germline loops: CDR1 GTSNPN, CDR2 SVGIG (reference sequence). The V and J ends lost 6 bases and 1 base, in that order; junction bases with no gene match: 5. This CDR3 comprises 13 residues. The CDR3 nucleotides read TGTGCCTGTCCGGGACAGCCGAACACTGAAGCTTTCTTT. Translating gives CACPGQPNTEAFF.

The chain has TRBV9 and TRBJ2-2; TRBD1 aligns across 9 bases. The germline V gene has CDR1 SGDLS and CDR2 YYNGEE. CDR3 size: 15 residues. Losses at the gene ends were 4 bases for V and 4 bases for J; bases not matched to a gene: 5. CDR3 in DNA: TGTGCCAGCAGCTCCGGGACAGGGACCACCGGGGAGCTGTTTTTT. This encodes CASSSGTGTTGELFF.

The chain recombines TRBV7-9 with TRBJ1-2, with D possibly being TRBD1 (5 bases). The CDR3 consists of 14 residues. Germline V CDR1 and CDR2: SEHNR, FQNEAQ (reference sequence). Trimming removed 5 bases from V and 6 bases from J, with 16 bases in between. CDR3 in amino acids: CASSRGGRANGYTF. The CDR3 DNA reads TGTGCCAGCAGCCGAGGTGGCAGGGCAAATGGCTACACCTTC.

In this sample, this clone turned up a few times. This CDR3 is also generated by other DNA sequences in the sample. The chain employs TRBV5-1 and TRBJ1-1; maybe TRBD1 (5 bases). The V gene's germline CDR1 is SGHRS and CDR2 YFSETQ. V shed 0 bases and J shed 3 bases, with 9 bases lying between them. This CDR3 has 14 residues. The CDR3 loop is CASSLAGGYTEAFF. The CDR3 DNA follows: TGCGCCAGCAGCTTGGCCGGGGGGTACACTGAAGCTTTCTTT.

By share, this clone counts as medium-sized. The chain uses TRBV6-1 and TRBJ2-7, with 9 bases fitting TRBD1. After removal of 2 bases from V and 3 bases from J, the junction contained 5 bases not matched to a gene. Germline V gene sequence: CDR1 MNHNS, CDR2 SASEGT. The CDR3 sequence is 15 residues long. This CDR3 reads CASSEPGQGFYEQYF. CDR3 sequence (DNA): TGTGCCAGCAGTGAACCGGGACAGGGTTTCTACGAGCAGTACTTC.

The J gene is TRBJ1-5, the V gene TRBV19; TRBD1 aligns across 10 bases. The V gene's germline CDR1 is LNHDA and CDR2 SQIVND (reference sequence). This CDR3 is built from 16 residues. V trimming: 3 bases; J trimming: 5 bases; junction bases outside the gene matches: 7. The CDR3 DNA follows: TGTGCCAGTAGTATTGCCCGGACAGGGGGGCATCAGCCCCAGCATTTT. Residues: CASSIARTGGHQPQHF.

This chain joins TRBV6-1 and TRBJ2-1; D perhaps matches TRBD2 (6 bases). V was shortened by 3 bases and J by 0 bases, with 21 bases between the two germline ends. Germline V gene sequence: CDR1 MNHNS, CDR2 SASEGT. This CDR3 region has 19 residues. For the CDR3, the DNA is TGTGCCAGCAGTGAGGAGGGCAGGGATTGGAGCAGCTCCTACAATGAGCAGTTCTTC. Protein: CASSEEGRDWSSSYNEQFF.

CDR3 in DNA: TGTGCCACCAGCAGAGTTTTCCGGGCGGGCGGTGAAAAACTGTTTTTT. Encoded protein: CATSRVFRAGGEKLFF. The chain combines TRBV15 with TRBJ1-4; D gene unclear. V lost 1 base and J 7 bases, leaving 16 bases between the germline ends. The germline V gene encodes CDR1 LNHNV and CDR2 YYDKDF (reference sequence). The CDR3 covers 16 residues. Filled out from reference TRBV15 and TRBJ1-4, the complete variable domain reads DAMVIQNPRYQVTQFGKPVTLSCSQTLNHNVMYWYQQKSSQAPKLLFHYYDKDFNNEADTPDNFQSRRPNTSFCFLDIRSPGLGDTAMYLCATSRVFRAGGEKLFFGSGTQLSVL.

The rearrangement uses TRBV4-1 and TRBJ2-1; 7 bases line up with TRBD2. Germline V lookup: CDR1 MGHRA, CDR2 YSYEKL. After removal of 1 base from V and 3 bases from J, the junction contained 3 bases not matched to a gene. This CDR3 spans 15 amino acids. In DNA form, the CDR3 reads TGCGCCAGCAGCCAAGTCCTAGCGGTCTACAATGAGCAGTTCTTC. Amino acid sequence: CASSQVLAVYNEQFF.

The chain couples TRBV24-1 to TRBJ2-5; TRBD1 aligns across 10 bases. Unmatched junction bases numbered 6, after V lost 4 bases and J lost 5 bases. This CDR3 has 15 residues. Per germline, CDR1 KGHDR and CDR2 SFDVKD. CDR3 sequence reads: CATSEATGGRETQYF. The CDR3 DNA reads TGTGCCACCAGTGAAGCGACAGGGGGCCGGGAGACCCAGTACTTC.

The chain links TRBV4-1 to TRBJ1-4, with TRBD1 matching 7 bases. Germline values: CDR1 MGHRA, CDR2 YSYEKL. The CDR3 is 15 residues long. The trim removed 5 bases at V and 8 bases at J, leaving 11 bases unmatched. The CDR3 nucleotides read TGCGCCAGCAGCGGTTCGGCCCTCAGGGGGGAAAAACTGTTTTTT. Encoded protein: CASSGSALRGEKLFF.

V usage is TRBV11-3 and J usage is TRBJ1-4; a weak D match, TRBD1 (5 bases). Germline CDR1 and CDR2: SGHNT and YENEEA. The V gene lost 2 bases and the J gene lost 8 bases, with 15 bases spanning the gap. This CDR3 spans 15 amino acids. This CDR3 reads CASSLRRGVEEKLFF. DNA of the CDR3: TGTGCCAGCAGCTTAAGACGGGGGGTAGAAGAAAAACTGTTTTTT.

This sequence joins TRBV7-9 and TRBJ1-1; 7 bases line up with TRBD1. Germline CDR1 reads SEHNR; CDR2 reads FQNEAQ (reference sequence). V gave up 5 bases and J gave up 8 bases; unmatched junction bases: 11. The CDR3 contains 14 residues. CDR3 sequence: CASSITGVIGEAFF. CDR3 in DNA: TGTGCCAGCAGCATTACAGGGGTAATAGGCGAAGCTTTCTTT.

V and J are TRBV10-3 and TRBJ1-1; tentative D call: TRBD1 (5 bases). The CDR3 loop spans 14 amino acids. Germline V CDR1 and CDR2: ENHRY, SYGVKD. V shed 0 bases and J shed 4 bases, with 9 bases lying between them. CDR3 residues: CAISESRVSTEAFF. The CDR3 DNA follows: TGTGCCATCAGTGAGTCCAGGGTAAGCACTGAAGCTTTCTTT.

This rearrangement joins TRBV5-4 to TRBJ2-3; TRBD1 aligns across 7 bases. The CDR3 spans 14 residues. Germline lookup yields CDR1 SGHNT and CDR2 YYREEE (reference sequence). After removal of 3 bases from V and 4 bases from J, the junction contained 5 bases not matched to a gene. CDR3 loop: CASSSSQGADTQYF. CDR3 nucleotide sequence: TGTGCCAGCAGCTCGAGTCAGGGGGCAGATACGCAGTATTTT.

This CDR3 is CASSPGGQGRTDTQYF. The CDR3 coding sequence is TGTGCCAGCAGCCCGGGGGGACAGGGCCGCACAGATACGCAGTATTTT. This chain links TRBV5-4 with TRBJ2-3; 9 bases align to TRBD1. With V trimmed by 4 bases and J by 1 base, 7 bases remained unmatched. CDR3 length: 16 residues. Germline V gene sequence: CDR1 SGHNT, CDR2 YYREEE (reference sequence).

The V and J genes are TRBV27 and TRBJ2-3; 14 nucleotides line up with TRBD2. The germline gives CDR1 MNHEY, CDR2 SMNVEV (reference sequence). V trimming: 3 bases; J trimming: 4 bases; junction bases outside the gene matches: 18. The CDR3 consists of 21 residues. CDR3 bases: TGTGCCAGCAGTTTCGGGCACGGGACTAGCGGGAGTCTGAAGGCACCAGATACGCAGTATTTT. Its protein product is CASSFGHGTSGSLKAPDTQYF.

The chain is built from TRBV7-9 and TRBJ2-1; D unresolved. The CDR3 totals 12 residues. CDR1 SEHNR and CDR2 FQNEAQ come from the germline V gene (reference sequence). Deletions cut 6 bases from V and 8 bases from J, with 11 bases between. CDR3 DNA: TGTGCCAGCAGTTCAAGCAGGTATGAGCAGTTCTTC. Protein sequence: CASSSSRYEQFF.